One and the same sample provided the 8 T cell receptor beta chains below, sequenced in a study of blood T cell repertoires in COVID-19. The method was immunoSEQ multiplex PCR; TCRdb's version includes in-frame clones alone and lacks a portion of them. Altogether roughly 260,000 clones are present, 87% being singletons, with the ten largest covering more than 5%. Material for sequencing was PBMCs or T cells enriched from blood (not recorded which). The receptor source for this set is a woman in her twenties or thirties with acute COVID-19.

The rearrangement joins TRBV25-1 to TRBJ2-2; 9 bases are shared with TRBD1. CDR1 is MGHDK and CDR2 is SYGVNS in the germline V gene. With 3 bases clipped from V and 7 bases from J, the junction kept 6 bases outside the gene matches. This CDR3 is built from 15 residues. CDR3 in DNA: TGTGCCAGCAGTGAGGACAGGGGCGTAGGCGGGGAGCTGTTTTTT. Translating gives CASSEDRGVGGELFF.

This clone was recorded only once. The CDR3 is CASSSTADSPLHF. In nucleotides, the CDR3 is TGTGCCAGCAGCTCAACGGCGGATTCACCCCTCCACTTT. The chain combines TRBV11-3 with TRBJ1-6; D not resolved. Germline loops: CDR1 SGHNT, CDR2 YENEEA. CDR3 length: 13 residues. V gave up 4 bases and J gave up 8 bases, with 9 bases separating them.

The chain uses TRBV5-1 and TRBJ2-1, with 9 bases identical to TRBD1. The germline V gene has CDR1 SGHRS and CDR2 YFSETQ. Trimming cost V 0 bases and J 8 bases; bases outside gene matches: 12. The CDR3 consists of 17 residues. Here the CDR3 DNA reads TGCGCCAGCAGCTTGGAGGGACAGGGAAGGAAGTCGCATGAGCAGTTCTTC. Protein: CASSLEGQGRKSHEQFF.

The CDR3 sequence is CASSRWGGGYEQYF. In DNA form, the CDR3 reads TGTGCCAGCAGTCGCTGGGGAGGGGGCTACGAGCAGTACTTC. The chain couples TRBV6-5 to TRBJ2-7; weak D call: TRBD2 (7 bases). Germline V lookup: CDR1 MNHEY, CDR2 SVGAGI. Trimming removed 5 bases from V and 3 bases from J, with 14 bases in between. CDR3 length: 14 amino acids.

The chain is built from TRBV4-1 and TRBJ2-2, with unresolved D. This CDR3 spans 15 amino acids. CDR1 is MGHRA and CDR2 is YSYEKL in the germline V gene. The V end was cut by 0 bases, the J end by 1 base, with 6 bases between. Written as DNA, the CDR3 is TGCGCCAGCAGCCAAGACTACCTGAACACCGGGGAGCTGTTTTTT. Amino acids: CASSQDYLNTGELFF.

The rearrangement links TRBV5-6 to TRBJ2-5; D is possibly TRBD1 (6 bases). This CDR3 contains 15 residues. The V end lost 4 bases, the J end lost 1 base, and 14 bases lay between the germline ends. Germline V gene data show CDR1 as SGHDT and CDR2 as YYEEEE. This CDR3 is CASSPDTGSQETQYF. The CDR3 region has the DNA TGTGCCAGCAGCCCAGACACAGGGTCCCAAGAGACCCAGTACTTC.

DNA of the CDR3: TGTGCCAGCAGCTCTCTCACAGATACGCAGTATTTT. Its protein is CASSSLTDTQYF. The V and J genes are TRBV11-3 and TRBJ2-3, with unresolved D. The ends were cut back, 4 bases at V and 2 bases at J, with 4 bases in the middle. The CDR3 spans 12 residues. The germline V gene encodes CDR1 SGHNT and CDR2 YENEEA.

The count of this clone is one. The rearrangement uses TRBV7-2 and TRBJ2-1, with 9 bases aligning to TRBD2. V shed 5 bases, J shed 8 bases, and the junction held 10 bases outside the gene matches. The CDR3 length is 15 residues. Per the germline V gene, CDR1 is SGHTA and CDR2 is FQGNSA. CDR3 region: CASSHRAGGFDEQFF. The DNA for the CDR3 is TGTGCCAGCAGCCACAGAGCGGGGGGTTTTGATGAGCAGTTCTTC. The full variable domain, in which reference TRBV7-2 and TRBJ2-1 provide the parts outside the CDR3, is GAGVSQSPSNKVTEKGKDVELRCDPISGHTALYWYRQSLGQGLEFLIYFQGNSAPDKSGLPSDRFSAERTGGSVSTLTIQRTQQEDSAVYLCASSHRAGGFDEQFFGPGTRLTVL.